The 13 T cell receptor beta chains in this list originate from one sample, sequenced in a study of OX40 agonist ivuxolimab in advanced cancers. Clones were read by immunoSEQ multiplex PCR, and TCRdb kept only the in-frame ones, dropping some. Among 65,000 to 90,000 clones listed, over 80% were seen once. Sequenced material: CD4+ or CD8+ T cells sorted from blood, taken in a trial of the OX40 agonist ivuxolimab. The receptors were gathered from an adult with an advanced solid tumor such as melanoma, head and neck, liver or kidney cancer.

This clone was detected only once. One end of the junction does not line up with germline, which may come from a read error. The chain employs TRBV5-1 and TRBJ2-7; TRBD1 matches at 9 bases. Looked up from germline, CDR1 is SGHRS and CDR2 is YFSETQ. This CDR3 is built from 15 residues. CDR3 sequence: CASSSGGTGFYEQYF. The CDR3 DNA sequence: TGTGCCAGCAGCTCGGGCGGGACAGGGTTTTACGAGCAGTACTTC.

Here the CDR3 reads CASSLPRDYEQYF. DNA for the CDR3: TGTGCCAGCAGCTTACCACGCGACTACGAGCAGTACTTC. The rearrangement links TRBV7-9 to TRBJ2-7; the D is unclear. The CDR3 is 13 residues long. V lost 2 bases and J lost 3, with 8 bases in between. Germline V gives CDR1 SEHNR, CDR2 FQNEAQ (reference sequence).

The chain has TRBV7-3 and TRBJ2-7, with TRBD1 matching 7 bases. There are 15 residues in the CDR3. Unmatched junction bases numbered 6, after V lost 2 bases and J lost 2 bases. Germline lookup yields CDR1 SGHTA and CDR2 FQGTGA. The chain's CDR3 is CASSLFGDSTYEQYF. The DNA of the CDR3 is TGTGCCAGCAGCTTATTTGGGGACAGCACCTACGAGCAGTACTTC.

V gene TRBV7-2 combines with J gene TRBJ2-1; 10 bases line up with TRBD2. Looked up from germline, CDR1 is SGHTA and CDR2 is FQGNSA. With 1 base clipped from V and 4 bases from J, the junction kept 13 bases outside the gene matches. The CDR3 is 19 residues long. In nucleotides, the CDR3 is TGTGCCAGCAGCTTAGAAGTTGCTAGCGGGAGCGGGGGGTACAATGAGCAGTTCTTC. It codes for CASSLEVASGSGGYNEQFF.

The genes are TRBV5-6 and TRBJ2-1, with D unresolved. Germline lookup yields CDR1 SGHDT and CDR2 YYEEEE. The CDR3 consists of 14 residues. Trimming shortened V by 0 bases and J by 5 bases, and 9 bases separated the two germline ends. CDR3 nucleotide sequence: TGTGCCAGCAGCTTGGAGGCCAAAAACAATGAGCAGTTCTTC. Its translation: CASSLEAKNNEQFF.

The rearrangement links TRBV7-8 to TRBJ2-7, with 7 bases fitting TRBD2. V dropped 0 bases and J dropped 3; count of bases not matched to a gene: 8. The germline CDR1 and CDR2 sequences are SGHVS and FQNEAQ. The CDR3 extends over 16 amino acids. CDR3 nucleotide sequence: TGTGCCAGCAGCTTAGCCGCCGGCGGGAGCCGCTACGAGCAGTACTTC. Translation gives CASSLAAGGSRYEQYF.

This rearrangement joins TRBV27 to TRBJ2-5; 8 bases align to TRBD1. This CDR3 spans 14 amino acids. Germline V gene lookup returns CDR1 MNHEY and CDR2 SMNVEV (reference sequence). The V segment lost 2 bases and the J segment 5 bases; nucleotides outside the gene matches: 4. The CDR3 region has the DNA TGTGCCAGCAGTTTAACATGGACAGGGGAGACCCAGTACTTC. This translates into CASSLTWTGETQYF.

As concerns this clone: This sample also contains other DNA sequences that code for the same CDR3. In DNA, the CDR3 is TGTGCCAGCAGTTTGGGGGGGGCCCGATACGAGCAGTACTTC. It specifies CASSLGGARYEQYF. The chain uses TRBV27 and TRBJ2-7; tentative D call: TRBD2 (7 bases). CDR3 length: 14 residues. Trimming shortened V by 3 bases and J by 4 bases, and 13 bases separated the two germline ends. CDR1 and CDR2 from the germline V gene are MNHEY and SMNVEV (reference sequence).

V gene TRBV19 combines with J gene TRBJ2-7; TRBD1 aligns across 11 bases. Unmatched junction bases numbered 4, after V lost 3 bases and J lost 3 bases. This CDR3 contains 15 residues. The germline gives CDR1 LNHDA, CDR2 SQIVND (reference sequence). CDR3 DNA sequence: TGTGCCAGTAGTATCTCGGACAGGGGGCTCTACGAGCAGTACTTC. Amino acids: CASSISDRGLYEQYF.

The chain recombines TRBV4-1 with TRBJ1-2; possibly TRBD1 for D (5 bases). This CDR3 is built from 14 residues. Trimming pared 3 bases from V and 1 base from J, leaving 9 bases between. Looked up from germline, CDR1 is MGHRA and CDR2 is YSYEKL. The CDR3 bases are TGCGCCAGCAGCCAGACAGAACTTAACTATGGCTACACCTTC. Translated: CASSQTELNYGYTF.

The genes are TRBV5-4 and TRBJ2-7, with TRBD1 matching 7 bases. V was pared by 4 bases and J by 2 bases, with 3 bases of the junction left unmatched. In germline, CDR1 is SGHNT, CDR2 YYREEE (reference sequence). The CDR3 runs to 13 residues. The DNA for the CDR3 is TGTGCCAGCAGCCCGCAGGGGGCCTACGAGCAGTACTTC. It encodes CASSPQGAYEQYF.

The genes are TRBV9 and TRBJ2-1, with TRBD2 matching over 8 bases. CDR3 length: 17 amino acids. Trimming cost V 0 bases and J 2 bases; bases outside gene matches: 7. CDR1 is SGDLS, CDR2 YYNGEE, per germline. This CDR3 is CASSVAPAGDPYNEQFF. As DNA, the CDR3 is TGTGCCAGCAGCGTAGCTCCAGCGGGAGATCCCTACAATGAGCAGTTCTTC. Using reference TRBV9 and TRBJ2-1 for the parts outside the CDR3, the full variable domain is DSGVTQTPKHLITATGQRVTLRCSPRSGDLSVYWYQQSLDQGLQFLIQYYNGEERAKGNILERFSAQQFPDLHSELNLSSLELGDSALYFCASSVAPAGDPYNEQFFGPGTRLTVL.

The CDR3 DNA reads as TGTGCCAGCAGCTTAGATCTCCCGACAGGGAGGGACGGATATGGCTACACCTTC. This encodes CASSLDLPTGRDGYGYTF. The chain uses TRBV11-3 and TRBJ1-2; 7 nucleotides line up with TRBD1. CDR3 size: 18 residues. Germline CDR1 is SGHNT and CDR2 is YENEEA. The trim removed 0 bases at V and 5 bases at J, leaving 15 bases unmatched. Variable domain in full (rest from reference TRBV11-3 and TRBJ1-2): EAGVVQSPRYKIIEKKQPVAFWCNPISGHNTLYWYLQNLGQGPELLIRYENEEAVDDSQLPKDRFSAERLKGVDSTLKIQPAELGDSAVYLCASSLDLPTGRDGYGYTFGSGTRLTVV.